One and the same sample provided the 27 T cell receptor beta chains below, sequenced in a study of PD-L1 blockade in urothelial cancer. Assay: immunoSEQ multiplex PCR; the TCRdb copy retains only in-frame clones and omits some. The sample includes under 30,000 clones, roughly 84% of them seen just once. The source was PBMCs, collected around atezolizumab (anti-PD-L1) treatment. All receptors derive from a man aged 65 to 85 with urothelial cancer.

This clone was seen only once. CDR3 nucleotide sequence: TGTGCCAGCAGCTTGGATGCTGGCGGCGGGAGGGCCTACAATGAGCAGTTCTTC. It specifies CASSLDAGGGRAYNEQFF. This rearrangement joins TRBV5-5 to TRBJ2-1, with 9 bases identical to TRBD2. The CDR3 runs to 18 residues. Germline loops: CDR1 SGHKS, CDR2 YYEKEE (reference sequence). The V gene end was trimmed by 0 bases and the J gene end by 2 bases; junction bases not matched to a gene: 9.

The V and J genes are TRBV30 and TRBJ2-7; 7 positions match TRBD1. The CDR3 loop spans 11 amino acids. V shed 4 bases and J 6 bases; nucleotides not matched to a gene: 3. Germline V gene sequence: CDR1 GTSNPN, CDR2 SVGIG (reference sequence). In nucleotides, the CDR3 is TGTGCCTGGACAGGGGGTGGCGAGCAGTACTTC. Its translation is CAWTGGGEQYF. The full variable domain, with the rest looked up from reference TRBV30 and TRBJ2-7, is SQTIHQWPATLVQPVGSPLSLECTVEGTSNPNLYWYRQAAGRGLQLLFYSVGIGQISSEVPQNLSASRPQDRQFILSSKKLLLSDSGFYLCAWTGGGEQYFGPGTRLTVT.

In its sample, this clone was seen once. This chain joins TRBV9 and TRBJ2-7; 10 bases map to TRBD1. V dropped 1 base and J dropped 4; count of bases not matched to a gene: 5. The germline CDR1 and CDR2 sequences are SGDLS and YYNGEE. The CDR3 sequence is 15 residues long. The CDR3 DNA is TGTGCCAGCAGCGTATCGGACAGGGGGATATACGAGCAGTACTTC. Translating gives CASSVSDRGIYEQYF.

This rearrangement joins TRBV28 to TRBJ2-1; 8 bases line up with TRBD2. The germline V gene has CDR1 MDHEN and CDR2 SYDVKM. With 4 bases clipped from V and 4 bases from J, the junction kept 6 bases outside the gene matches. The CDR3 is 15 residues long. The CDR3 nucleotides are TGTGCCAGCAGTTCCCCGCGGGGGGTTTACAATGAGCAGTTCTTC. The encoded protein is CASSSPRGVYNEQFF. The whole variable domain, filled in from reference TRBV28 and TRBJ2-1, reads DVKVTQSSRYLVKRTGEKVFLECVQDMDHENMFWYRQDPGLGLRLIYFSYDVKMKEKGDIPEGYSVSREKKERFSLILESASTNQTSMYLCASSSPRGVYNEQFFGPGTRLTVL.

The CDR3: CASSSRGTDTQYF. CDR3 in DNA: TGTGCCAGCAGCTCCCGGGGCACAGATACGCAGTATTTT. The chain combines TRBV5-5 with TRBJ2-3; D call uncertain. With 3 bases removed from V and 1 base from J, the gap between germline ends came to 6 bases. Germline loops: CDR1 SGHKS, CDR2 YYEKEE (reference sequence). There are 13 residues in the CDR3.

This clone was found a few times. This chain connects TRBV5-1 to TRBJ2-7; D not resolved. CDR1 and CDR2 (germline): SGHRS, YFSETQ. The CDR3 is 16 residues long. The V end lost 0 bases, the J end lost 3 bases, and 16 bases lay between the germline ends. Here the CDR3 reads CASSLENSYEFYEQYF. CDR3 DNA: TGCGCCAGCAGCTTGGAAAACAGTTATGAGTTCTACGAGCAGTACTTC.

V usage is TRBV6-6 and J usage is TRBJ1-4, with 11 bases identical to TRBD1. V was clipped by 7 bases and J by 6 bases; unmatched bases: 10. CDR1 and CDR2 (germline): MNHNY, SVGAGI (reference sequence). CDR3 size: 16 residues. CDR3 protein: CASKGPGQGADEKLFF. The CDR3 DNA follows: TGTGCCAGCAAAGGGCCAGGACAGGGGGCTGATGAAAAACTGTTTTTT.

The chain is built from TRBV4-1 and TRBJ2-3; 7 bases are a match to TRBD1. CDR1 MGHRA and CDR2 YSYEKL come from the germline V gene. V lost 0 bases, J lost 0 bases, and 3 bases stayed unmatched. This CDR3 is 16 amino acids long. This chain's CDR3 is CASSQDGDSSTDTQYF. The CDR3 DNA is TGCGCCAGCAGCCAAGACGGGGACAGTAGCACAGATACGCAGTATTTT.

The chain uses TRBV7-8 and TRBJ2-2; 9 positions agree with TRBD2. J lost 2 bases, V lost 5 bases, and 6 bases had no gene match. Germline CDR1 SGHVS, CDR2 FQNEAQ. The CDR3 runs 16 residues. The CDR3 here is CASSPATSGNTGELFF. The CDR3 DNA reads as TGTGCCAGCAGCCCCGCGACTAGCGGAAACACCGGGGAGCTGTTTTTT.

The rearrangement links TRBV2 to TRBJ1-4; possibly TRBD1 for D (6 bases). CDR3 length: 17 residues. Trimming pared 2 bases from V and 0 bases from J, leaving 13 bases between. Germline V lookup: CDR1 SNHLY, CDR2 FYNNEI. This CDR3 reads CASSERDHRATNEKLFF. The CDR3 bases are TGTGCCAGCAGTGAAAGGGACCACAGGGCAACTAATGAAAAACTGTTTTTT.

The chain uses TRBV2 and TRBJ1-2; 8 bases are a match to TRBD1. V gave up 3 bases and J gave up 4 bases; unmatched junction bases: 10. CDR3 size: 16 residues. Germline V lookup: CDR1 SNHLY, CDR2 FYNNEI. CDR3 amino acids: CASSDGQGFTRYGYTF. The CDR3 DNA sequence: TGTGCCAGCAGTGACGGACAGGGATTTACCCGCTATGGCTACACCTTC.

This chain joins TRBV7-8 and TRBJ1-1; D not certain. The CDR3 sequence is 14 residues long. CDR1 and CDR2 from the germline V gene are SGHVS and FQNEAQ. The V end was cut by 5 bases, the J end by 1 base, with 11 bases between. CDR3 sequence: CASSHRGTNTEAFF. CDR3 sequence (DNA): TGTGCCAGCAGCCACCGGGGAACGAACACTGAAGCTTTCTTT.

The CDR3 DNA sequence: TGTGCCTGGAGTGATCGACTAGCGGGAAGCATATACGAGCAGTACTTC. This gives the protein CAWSDRLAGSIYEQYF. The genes are TRBV30 and TRBJ2-7; TRBD2 matches at 11 bases. Germline V lookup: CDR1 GTSNPN, CDR2 SVGIG (reference sequence). The CDR3 length is 16 residues. V was clipped by 1 base and J by 4 bases; unmatched bases: 9.

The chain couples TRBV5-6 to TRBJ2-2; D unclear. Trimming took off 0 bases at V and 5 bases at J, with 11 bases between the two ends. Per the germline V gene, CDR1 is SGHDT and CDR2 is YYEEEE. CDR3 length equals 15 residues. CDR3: CASSLGEPPTGELFF. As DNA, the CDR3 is TGTGCCAGCAGCTTGGGTGAGCCGCCGACCGGGGAGCTGTTTTTT. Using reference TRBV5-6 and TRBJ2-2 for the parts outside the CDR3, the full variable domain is DAGVTQSPTHLIKTRGQQVTLRCSPKSGHDTVSWYQQALGQGPQFIFQYYEEEERQRGNFPDRFSGHQFPNYSSELNVNALLLGDSALYLCASSLGEPPTGELFFGEGSRLTVL.

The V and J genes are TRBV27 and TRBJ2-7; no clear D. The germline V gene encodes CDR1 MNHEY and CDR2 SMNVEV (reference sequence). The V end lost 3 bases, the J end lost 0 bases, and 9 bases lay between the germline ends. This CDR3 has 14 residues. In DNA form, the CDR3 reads TGTGCCAGCAGTTTCACCTATACCTCCTACGAGCAGTACTTC. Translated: CASSFTYTSYEQYF.

CDR3 in amino acids: CASRGRGKETQYF. The DNA for the CDR3 is TGTGCCAGTAGGGGCAGGGGCAAAGAGACCCAGTACTTC. V is TRBV19 and J is TRBJ2-5, with D maybe TRBD1 (6 bases). The germline V gene encodes CDR1 LNHDA and CDR2 SQIVND (reference sequence). The CDR3 has 13 residues. Trimming left V 6 bases short and J 3 bases short, with 11 bases between.

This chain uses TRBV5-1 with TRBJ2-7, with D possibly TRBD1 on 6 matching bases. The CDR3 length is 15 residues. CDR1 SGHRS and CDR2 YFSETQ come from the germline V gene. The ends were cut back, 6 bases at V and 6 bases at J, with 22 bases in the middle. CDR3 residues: CASTDLQGSVAEQYF. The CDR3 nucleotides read TGCGCCAGCACCGACCTACAGGGAAGCGTCGCCGAGCAGTACTTC. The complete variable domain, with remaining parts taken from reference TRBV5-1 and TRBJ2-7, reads KAGVTQTPRYLIKTRGQQVTLSCSPISGHRSVSWYQQTPGQGLQFLFEYFSETQRNKGNFPGRFSGRQFSNSRSEMNVSTLELGDSALYLCASTDLQGSVAEQYFGPGTRLTVT.

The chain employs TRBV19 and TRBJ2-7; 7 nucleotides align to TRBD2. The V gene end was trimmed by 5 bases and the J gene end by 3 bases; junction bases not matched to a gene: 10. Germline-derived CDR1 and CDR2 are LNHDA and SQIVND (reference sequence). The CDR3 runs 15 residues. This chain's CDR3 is CASSLTGTIYYEQYF. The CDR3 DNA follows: TGTGCCAGTAGTTTAACGGGGACTATATACTACGAGCAGTACTTC. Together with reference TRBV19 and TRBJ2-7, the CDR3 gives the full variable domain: DGGITQSPKYLFRKEGQNVTLSCEQNLNHDAMYWYRQDPGQGLRLIYYSQIVNDFQKGDIAEGYSVSREKKESFPLTVTSAQKNPTAFYLCASSLTGTIYYEQYFGPGTRLTVT.

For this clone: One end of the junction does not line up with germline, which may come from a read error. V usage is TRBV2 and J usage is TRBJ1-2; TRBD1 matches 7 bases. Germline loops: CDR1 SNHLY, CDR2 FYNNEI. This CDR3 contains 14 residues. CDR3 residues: CASREAGTEVGYTF. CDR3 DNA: TGTGCCAGCAGGGAAGCCGGGACAGAGGTTGGCTACACCTTC.

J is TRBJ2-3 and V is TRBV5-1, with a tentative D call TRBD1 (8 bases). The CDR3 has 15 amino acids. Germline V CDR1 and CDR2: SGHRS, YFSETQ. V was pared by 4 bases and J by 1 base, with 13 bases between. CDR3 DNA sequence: TGCGCCAGCAGCCTACAGGGGGGGGGCACAGATACGCAGTATTTT. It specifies CASSLQGGGTDTQYF. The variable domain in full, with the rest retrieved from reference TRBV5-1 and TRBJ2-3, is KAGVTQTPRYLIKTRGQQVTLSCSPISGHRSVSWYQQTPGQGLQFLFEYFSETQRNKGNFPGRFSGRQFSNSRSEMNVSTLELGDSALYLCASSLQGGGTDTQYFGPGTRLTVL.

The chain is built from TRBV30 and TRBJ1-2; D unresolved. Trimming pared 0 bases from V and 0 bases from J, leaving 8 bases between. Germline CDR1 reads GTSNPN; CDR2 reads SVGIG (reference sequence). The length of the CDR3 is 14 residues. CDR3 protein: CAWSVRASNYGYTF. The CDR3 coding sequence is TGTGCCTGGAGTGTGAGAGCTTCTAACTATGGCTACACCTTC.

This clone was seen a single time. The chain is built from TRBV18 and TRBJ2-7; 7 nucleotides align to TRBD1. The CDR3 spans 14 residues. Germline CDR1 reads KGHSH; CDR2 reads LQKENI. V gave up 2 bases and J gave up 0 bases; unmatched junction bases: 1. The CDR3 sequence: CASSPGQDSYEQYF. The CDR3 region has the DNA TGTGCCAGCTCACCAGGACAGGACTCCTACGAGCAGTACTTC.

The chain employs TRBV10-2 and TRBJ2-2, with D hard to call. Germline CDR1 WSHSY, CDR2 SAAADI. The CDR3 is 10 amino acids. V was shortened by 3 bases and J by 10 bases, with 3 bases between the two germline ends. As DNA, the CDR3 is TGCGCCAGCAGTGATCTGGAGCTGTTTTTT. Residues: CASSDLELFF.

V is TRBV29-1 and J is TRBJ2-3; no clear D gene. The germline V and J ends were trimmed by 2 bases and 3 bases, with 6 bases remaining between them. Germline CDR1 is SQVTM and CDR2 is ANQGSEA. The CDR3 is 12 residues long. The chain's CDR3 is CSVELVTDTQYF. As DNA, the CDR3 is TGCAGCGTTGAACTAGTAACAGATACGCAGTATTTT.

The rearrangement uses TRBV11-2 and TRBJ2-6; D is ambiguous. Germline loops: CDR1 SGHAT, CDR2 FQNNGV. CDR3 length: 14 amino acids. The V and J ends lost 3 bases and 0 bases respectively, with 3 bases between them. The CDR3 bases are TGTGCCAGCAGCTTTAGCTCTGGGGCCAACGTCCTGACTTTC. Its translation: CASSFSSGANVLTF.

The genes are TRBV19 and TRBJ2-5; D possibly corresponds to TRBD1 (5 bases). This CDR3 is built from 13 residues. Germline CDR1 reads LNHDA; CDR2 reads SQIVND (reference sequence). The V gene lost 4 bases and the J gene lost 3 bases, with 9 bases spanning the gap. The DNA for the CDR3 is TGTGCCAGTAGTACCCAGGGTAAAGAGACCCAGTACTTC. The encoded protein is CASSTQGKETQYF. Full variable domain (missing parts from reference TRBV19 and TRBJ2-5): DGGITQSPKYLFRKEGQNVTLSCEQNLNHDAMYWYRQDPGQGLRLIYYSQIVNDFQKGDIAEGYSVSREKKESFPLTVTSAQKNPTAFYLCASSTQGKETQYFGPGTRLLVL.

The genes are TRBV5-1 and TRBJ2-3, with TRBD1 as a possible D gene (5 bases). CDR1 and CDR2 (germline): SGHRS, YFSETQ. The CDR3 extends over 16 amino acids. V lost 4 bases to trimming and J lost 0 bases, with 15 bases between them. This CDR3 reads CASSLLGHSSTDTQYF. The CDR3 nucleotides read TGCGCCAGCAGCCTCCTAGGACACTCTAGCACAGATACGCAGTATTTT. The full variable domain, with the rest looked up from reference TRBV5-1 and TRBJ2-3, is KAGVTQTPRYLIKTRGQQVTLSCSPISGHRSVSWYQQTPGQGLQFLFEYFSETQRNKGNFPGRFSGRQFSNSRSEMNVSTLELGDSALYLCASSLLGHSSTDTQYFGPGTRLTVL.